What follows are 32 T cell receptor beta chains derived from one specimen sequenced in a study of cytomegalovirus exposure and HLA in healthy donors. The PCR ran on 60 Vbeta and 13 Jbeta primers. Data came from immunoSEQ multiplex PCR; TCRdb stores just in-frame clones and leaves some out. The table records approximately 100,000 clones, more than 60% of them present only once. The material sequenced was PBMCs. The receptors come from a woman between 18 and 30 years old in good health and CMV-seropositive.

V usage is TRBV5-4 and J usage is TRBJ1-1; D ambiguous. V shed 1 base and J shed 5 bases, with 9 bases lying between them. The CDR3 length is 13 residues. Germline V lookup: CDR1 SGHNT, CDR2 YYREEE (reference sequence). The CDR3 DNA is TGTGCCAGCAGCTTGCAAGGCGGAACTGAAGCTTTCTTT. Its translation is CASSLQGGTEAFF.

The chain uses TRBV5-1 and TRBJ2-7; weak D call: TRBD1 (6 bases). The CDR3 runs to 12 residues. V lost 4 bases to trimming and J lost 7 bases, with 12 bases between them. Germline V gives CDR1 SGHRS, CDR2 YFSETQ. In DNA, the CDR3 is TGCGCCAGCAGCGCCGGACAGTTGGAGCAGTACTTC. Translation: CASSAGQLEQYF.

The chain is built from TRBV7-2 and TRBJ2-7; weak D call: TRBD2 (6 bases). Trimming took 1 base from V and 0 from J, leaving 10 bases between them. CDR1 and CDR2 from the germline V gene are SGHTA and FQGNSA. This CDR3 comprises 15 residues. CDR3 in DNA: TGTGCCAGCAGCTTAGTTGCTAGCGCCTCCTACGAGCAGTACTTC. This encodes CASSLVASASYEQYF.

The rearrangement joins TRBV9 to TRBJ2-1, with a possible D match to TRBD2 (6 bases). V shed 0 bases and J shed 4 bases, with 14 bases lying between them. Germline values: CDR1 SGDLS, CDR2 YYNGEE. CDR3 size: 16 residues. The CDR3 coding sequence is TGTGCCAGCAGCGTAGTCGGGGGAGTGTCTTACAATGAGCAGTTCTTC. Translation gives CASSVVGGVSYNEQFF.

J is TRBJ1-5 and V is TRBV28; 7 nucleotides line up with TRBD1. Germline loops: CDR1 MDHEN, CDR2 SYDVKM. V was clipped by 6 bases and J by 0 bases; unmatched bases: 11. There are 17 residues in the CDR3. This chain's CDR3 is CASRSPGGTYSNQPQHF. CDR3 nucleotide sequence: TGTGCCAGCAGATCTCCAGGGGGGACCTATAGCAATCAGCCCCAGCATTTT. Combining the CDR3 with reference TRBV28 and TRBJ1-5 gives the whole variable domain DVKVTQSSRYLVKRTGEKVFLECVQDMDHENMFWYRQDPGLGLRLIYFSYDVKMKEKGDIPEGYSVSREKKERFSLILESASTNQTSMYLCASRSPGGTYSNQPQHFGDGTRLSIL.

V gene TRBV27 combines with J gene TRBJ1-2, with 7 bases matching TRBD1. The junction had 9 bases not matched to a gene; V was cut back by 5 bases and J by 6 bases. The CDR3 spans 14 residues. Germline V CDR1 and CDR2: MNHEY, SMNVEV (reference sequence). The CDR3 coding sequence is TGTGCCAGCAGTCTACAGGGGCCCAGGGATGGCTACACCTTC. Residues: CASSLQGPRDGYTF.

The chain couples TRBV5-4 to TRBJ2-1; 7 nucleotides agree with TRBD2. The CDR3 is 17 amino acids. The germline V gene has CDR1 SGHNT and CDR2 YYREEE (reference sequence). The V and J ends lost 3 bases and 2 bases, in that order; junction bases with no gene match: 11. The DNA of the CDR3 is TGTGCCAGCAGCTCGTCATTAGCGGGCTGGGCCTACAATGAGCAGTTCTTC. This gives the protein CASSSSLAGWAYNEQFF.

The chain carries TRBV7-9 and TRBJ2-7, with 8 bases matching TRBD1. The CDR3 is 16 residues long. Germline lookup yields CDR1 SEHNR and CDR2 FQNEAQ (reference sequence). Germline trimming cut 2 bases from V and 2 bases from J; bases unmatched to any gene: 8. CDR3 nucleotides: TGTGCCAGCAGCTTATCTTCCGGGACAGGCACCTACGAGCAGTACTTC. It is translated as CASSLSSGTGTYEQYF. Complete variable domain (other parts from reference TRBV7-9 and TRBJ2-7): DTGVSQNPRHKITKRGQNVTFRCDPISEHNRLYWYRQTLGQGPEFLTYFQNEAQLEKSRLLSDRFSAERPKGSFSTLEIQRTEQGDSAMYLCASSLSSGTGTYEQYFGPGTRLTVT.

The chain has TRBV10-3 and TRBJ2-1; TRBD2 aligns across 8 bases. The CDR3 totals 13 residues. Germline-derived CDR1 and CDR2 are ENHRY and SYGVKD. This CDR3 is CFGPSGPYNEQFF. The DNA for the CDR3 is TGTTTTGGGCCTAGCGGGCCCTACAATGAGCAGTTCTTC.

This clone has just one count. This chain joins TRBV4-1 and TRBJ2-7; 9 bases are a match to TRBD2. Germline values: CDR1 MGHRA, CDR2 YSYEKL. The CDR3 length is 14 residues. V gave up 3 bases and J gave up 3 bases; unmatched junction bases: 3. The CDR3: CASSHRLADYEQYF. The CDR3 DNA reads as TGCGCCAGCAGCCATAGACTAGCGGACTACGAGCAGTACTTC.

The chain's CDR3 is CASSYGGGSTDTQYF. CDR3 coding DNA: TGTGCCAGCAGTTATGGGGGGGGGAGCACAGATACGCAGTATTTT. The J gene is TRBJ2-3, the V gene TRBV6-5; 7 positions agree with TRBD2. The CDR3 totals 15 residues. Germline loops: CDR1 MNHEY, CDR2 SVGAGI. V shed 3 bases, J shed 0 bases, and the junction held 3 bases outside the gene matches.

This rearrangement joins TRBV5-6 to TRBJ1-5, with 7 bases matching TRBD1. V shed 0 bases and J 5 bases; nucleotides not matched to a gene: 17. CDR3 length: 19 amino acids. Looked up from germline, CDR1 is SGHDT and CDR2 is YYEEEE. As DNA, the CDR3 is TGTGCCAGCAGCTTGGGAGGGACAGTCCCTAGAGAAGGGGATCAGCCCCAGCATTTT. Protein: CASSLGGTVPREGDQPQHF.

This clone was observed a single time. The chain employs TRBV19 and TRBJ1-1; D unresolved. This CDR3 contains 13 residues. Between the trimmed V and J ends, which lost 4 bases and 5 bases, there was a span of 11 bases. Germline lookup yields CDR1 LNHDA and CDR2 SQIVND (reference sequence). The DNA of the CDR3 is TGTGCCAGTAGTAATCCAGGTTATACTGAAGCTTTCTTT. Amino acid sequence: CASSNPGYTEAFF.

This clone came up once. The V gene is TRBV30, the J gene TRBJ2-7, with a possible D match to TRBD2 (6 bases). V lost 4 bases and J lost 2, with 12 bases in between. The germline V gene encodes CDR1 GTSNPN and CDR2 SVGIG (reference sequence). This CDR3 contains 13 residues. DNA for the CDR3: TGTGCCTGGACGGGAGAGGGTACCTACGAGCAGTACTTC. Protein: CAWTGEGTYEQYF.

V usage is TRBV7-2 and J usage is TRBJ2-5; D is possibly TRBD1 (5 bases). Trimming stripped 8 bases from V and 0 bases from J, with 7 bases between. This CDR3 is built from 12 residues. Germline loops: CDR1 SGHTA, CDR2 FQGNSA. The CDR3 is CASGAYQETQYF. CDR3 DNA: TGTGCCAGCGGGGCCTACCAAGAGACCCAGTACTTC.

This chain links TRBV7-2 with TRBJ2-7, with TRBD2 identical over 8 bases. CDR3 length: 13 amino acids. J lost 5 bases, V lost 2 bases, and 2 bases had no gene match. Germline values: CDR1 SGHTA, CDR2 FQGNSA. CDR3 in DNA: TGTGCCAGCAGCTTACCGGGAGGGAACGAGCAGTACTTC. This codes for CASSLPGGNEQYF.

The V and J genes are TRBV9 and TRBJ1-1; D ambiguous. Per the germline V gene, CDR1 is SGDLS and CDR2 is YYNGEE. The V and J ends lost 0 bases and 4 bases respectively, with 10 bases between them. This CDR3 comprises 14 residues. The CDR3 sequence: CASSVGIPGTEAFF. The CDR3 DNA reads TGTGCCAGCAGCGTAGGTATCCCGGGCACTGAAGCTTTCTTT.

The rearrangement uses TRBV28 and TRBJ2-2; 9 nucleotides agree with TRBD1. This CDR3 region has 18 residues. Germline V lookup: CDR1 MDHEN, CDR2 SYDVKM. J was trimmed by 7 bases and V by 3 bases; bases with no gene match: 15. CDR3 region: CASSFLRPGTGKGGELFF. The CDR3 nucleotides are TGTGCCAGCAGTTTCCTCCGTCCCGGGACAGGGAAAGGCGGGGAGCTGTTTTTT.

The rearrangement uses TRBV5-4 and TRBJ2-7, with 8 bases aligning to TRBD2. The V segment lost 5 bases and the J segment 4 bases; nucleotides outside the gene matches: 11. There are 15 residues in the CDR3. CDR1 is SGHNT, CDR2 YYREEE, per germline (reference sequence). CDR3 sequence: CASSLGLGATYEQYF. Written as DNA, the CDR3 is TGTGCCAGCAGTCTGGGACTAGGCGCAACATACGAGCAGTACTTC.

CDR3 DNA sequence: TGTGCCAGCAGCTTCCCGGAGTCTAGCGGGAGCACAGATACGCAGTATTTT. It yields the protein CASSFPESSGSTDTQYF. The chain uses TRBV28 and TRBJ2-3; TRBD2 agrees at 8 bases. The J segment lost 0 bases and the V segment lost 6 bases, leaving 11 bases of the junction unmatched. Germline V gene lookup returns CDR1 MDHEN and CDR2 SYDVKM. The length of the CDR3 is 17 residues.

In DNA, the CDR3 is TGTGCCAGCAGCCTGCCGGGGACTCCTTCGCAAGAGACCCAGTACTTC. Translating gives CASSLPGTPSQETQYF. The chain is built from TRBV5-6 and TRBJ2-5, with a possible D match to TRBD2 (6 bases). CDR3 length: 16 residues. V lost 4 bases and J 2 bases, leaving 18 bases between the germline ends. From germline, CDR1 is SGHDT and CDR2 YYEEEE.

The J gene is TRBJ2-7, the V gene TRBV6-1; D possibly corresponds to TRBD2 (6 bases). Trimming stripped 0 bases from V and 3 bases from J, with 18 bases between. Per germline, CDR1 MNHNS and CDR2 SASEGT. This CDR3 region has 17 residues. The CDR3 nucleotides read TGTGCCAGCAGTGAAGCGCTTTCCGGGGGTAGTAGCTACGAGCAGTACTTC. The encoded protein is CASSEALSGGSSYEQYF.

This rearrangement joins TRBV27 to TRBJ2-4; 16 bases align to TRBD2. Germline CDR1 and CDR2: MNHEY and SMNVEV (reference sequence). The CDR3 loop spans 16 amino acids. Unmatched junction bases numbered 6, after V lost 5 bases and J lost 8 bases. In DNA form, the CDR3 reads TGTGCCAGCAGTGGGACTAGCGGGAGGGTACACCACATTCAGTACTTC. Translation: CASSGTSGRVHHIQYF.

This clone was seen only a few times. The chain links TRBV27 to TRBJ1-2; no clear D. Germline lookup yields CDR1 MNHEY and CDR2 SMNVEV (reference sequence). The CDR3 sequence is 13 residues long. The V and J ends lost 6 bases and 8 bases respectively, with 16 bases between them. CDR3 in DNA: TGTGCCAGCAGGGGCCCCAGGAACACGGGCTACACCTTC. Translating gives CASRGPRNTGYTF.

V is TRBV29-1 and J is TRBJ1-2, with 10 bases matching TRBD1. Germline lookup yields CDR1 SQVTM and CDR2 ANQGSEA. J gave up 8 bases and V 6 bases, and 6 bases lay outside the gene matches. The CDR3 consists of 12 residues. In DNA, the CDR3 is TGCAGCGTAACGACAGGGGGCGGCGGCTACACCTTC. This translates into CSVTTGGGGYTF.

This clone was recorded a few times. The V and J genes are TRBV15 and TRBJ1-1; D is unclear. The CDR3 extends over 15 amino acids. V lost 0 bases to trimming and J lost 1 base, with 9 bases between them. Germline V gene sequence: CDR1 LNHNV, CDR2 YYDKDF (reference sequence). The CDR3 sequence: CATSRDGGKNTEAFF. CDR3 in DNA: TGTGCCACCAGCAGAGATGGAGGGAAGAACACTGAAGCTTTCTTT.

This clone showed up just a few times. Other DNA variants within this sample encode the same CDR3. The chain recombines TRBV30 with TRBJ2-5; D gene ambiguous. V shed 4 bases and J shed 4 bases, with 7 bases lying between them. Germline V gene lookup returns CDR1 GTSNPN and CDR2 SVGIG (reference sequence). This CDR3 comprises 11 residues. The CDR3 region is CAWTGGETQYF. DNA for the CDR3: TGTGCCTGGACGGGTGGAGAGACCCAGTACTTC.

The sample holds one count of this clone. The CDR3 nucleotides are TGTGCCAGCAAACTACTAGTGAGCTCCTACAATGAGCAGTTCTTC. Translation gives CASKLLVSSYNEQFF. The chain employs TRBV6-1 and TRBJ2-1; a weak D match, TRBD2 (5 bases). The CDR3 length is 15 residues. The V end was cut by 7 bases, the J end by 0 bases, with 13 bases between. CDR1 and CDR2 from the germline V gene are MNHNS and SASEGT.

The V gene is TRBV5-5, the J gene TRBJ2-2; 10 positions agree with TRBD1. CDR3 length equals 16 residues. V lost 2 bases and J lost 4; bases outside the gene matches: 5. The germline V gene has CDR1 SGHKS and CDR2 YYEKEE (reference sequence). The DNA for the CDR3 is TGTGCCAGCAGCTTCAGGACAGGGGGTAGCACCGGGGAGCTGTTTTTT. Encoded protein: CASSFRTGGSTGELFF.

This chain joins TRBV28 and TRBJ1-2; TRBD1 is a possible D gene (6 bases). This CDR3 is 15 amino acids long. Trimming left V 6 bases short and J 7 bases short, with 21 bases between. CDR1 is MDHEN, CDR2 SYDVKM, per germline. CDR3: CASSLSQTGIGGYTF. The CDR3 DNA is TGTGCCAGCAGCCTTTCCCAAACAGGGATCGGTGGCTACACCTTC.

J is TRBJ1-5 and V is TRBV4-3; D gene uncertain. The CDR3 loop spans 15 amino acids. Germline loops: CDR1 LGHNA, CDR2 YSLEER. The V gene lost 0 bases and the J gene lost 3 bases, with 9 bases spanning the gap. CDR3 in amino acids: CASSQDLVDNQPQHF. CDR3 DNA sequence: TGCGCCAGCAGCCAAGATCTCGTAGACAATCAGCCCCAGCATTTT.

The genes are TRBV2 and TRBJ2-1, with D perhaps matching TRBD1 (6 bases). The CDR3 sequence is 13 residues long. The V and J ends lost 7 bases and 6 bases respectively, with 13 bases between them. CDR1 and CDR2 (germline): SNHLY, FYNNEI. The CDR3 sequence: CASKAGVGNEQFF. CDR3 DNA sequence: TGTGCCAGCAAGGCAGGGGTAGGCAATGAGCAGTTCTTC.